This T cell receptor beta chain was captured in a study of molecular identifiers for immune sequencing clone quantification. Sorting recovered naive CD8 T cells on a CD8+CD4-CCR7+CD45RA+ profile. Previously described methods and listed TCR primers produced bulk TCR libraries. Each CDR3 protein gets one entry after TCRdb re-called the PCR reads with MiXCR. The sample includes 490,000 or so distinct CDR3 sequences, 25% of them seen just once. On this clonotype itself: Its target is unknown.

Broader study findings: Jurkat TCR RNA spiked in from one cell (amid roughly 970,000 naive cells) was reportedly detectable. Naive cells had under 1% of molecules in clones above 20 RNA copies, effectors over 99%.

The receptor's source is a human donor in good health. Some libraries in this study had Jurkat cell RNA spiked in. The sample comprised naive CD8+ T cells from blood, with Jurkat cell RNA spiked in. Specified subset: FACS-sorted CD8+CD4-CCR7+CD45RA+ naive T cells.

CDR3 nucleotides: TGTGCCAGCAGTTTCGAAGGGCTAGCGGGAGGCGAGCAGTACTTC. Protein product: CASSFEGLAGGEQYF. The chain recombines TRBV27 with TRBJ2-7, with 11 bases fitting TRBD2. Germline lookup yields CDR1 MNHEY and CDR2 SMNVEV (reference sequence). V shed 3 bases and J 6 bases; nucleotides not matched to a gene: 7. The CDR3 sequence is 15 residues long.